This TCR beta chain was sequenced during a study of blood T cells in healthy people across ages. Through a sample-barcoded 5' primer and a J-beta primer mix, a second PCR was run for roughly 6 to 11 cycles. TCRdb redid the calling of the 5' RACE reads with MiXCR, one entry per CDR3 protein. The data contain under 2,000,000 distinct CDR3 sequences, roughly 50% of them seen just once; the ten biggest clones take up about 2.1%. Study-level results: In long-lived donors, naive CD4+ cell counts and diversity exceeded those of aged donors. The lack of PBMC sorting stopped any conclusive naive versus antigen-experienced comparison.

In terms of origin and age, donors were healthy Caucasian individuals from Russia aged roughly 6 to 95. Concerning this clonotype itself: Its specificity is unknown.

V was trimmed by 2 bases and J by 3 bases, leaving 17 bases between them. Germline CDR1 and CDR2: DFQATT and SNEGSKA (reference sequence). This CDR3 comprises 15 residues. The sequencing sample was made of blood. The genes are TRBV20-1 and TRBJ2-7; either TRBD1 or TRBD2 may fit D (6 bases each). The clonotype originates from a woman aged 40 to 50 in good health. CDR3 DNA: TGCAGTGCTAGAAGTCCGGGGGCGGTGGGCTACGAGCAGTACTTC. Protein product: CSARSPGAVGYEQYF.